The rows below give T cell receptor beta chains drawn from one sample of a study of blood T cell repertoires in COVID-19. Sequencing was performed with immunoSEQ multiplex PCR; in TCRdb, only in-frame clones are kept and a portion is missing. The table includes some 20,000 clones, 85% detected once. Sequencing was done on a sample of peripheral blood. The receptors here all came from a man older than 75 with acute or convalescent COVID-19. The CDR3 runs from the conserved cysteine through the conserved F or W. D genes are given only for firm matches. Not all rows give a size; the values are once, few, many and, for expanded clones, a class.

cdr3_nt	cdr3_aa	clone_size	v_call	j_call	d_call
TGTGCCAGCAGTTTAGCCCCAAGAGATACTAGCTTTGAAGAGACCCAGTACTTC	CASSLAPRDTSFEETQYF	-	TRBV28	TRBJ2-5	-
TGTGCCAGTACAGTTGGAAACACCATATATTTT	CASTVGNTIYF	-	TRBV19	TRBJ1-3	-
TGTGCCAGCAGCCAAGACCTTAGGACAGGGGGGTATGGCTACACCTTC	CASSQDLRTGGYGYTF	few	TRBV3-1/TRBV3-2	TRBJ1-2	TRBD1
TGTGCCAGCTCACACAGGGGGCAGAACTATGGCTACACCTTC	CASSHRGQNYGYTF	-	TRBV18	TRBJ1-2	TRBD1
TGCAGCGTTGCAAAGCCGGGATCCGGCTACGAGCAGTACTTC	CSVAKPGSGYEQYF	few	TRBV29-1	TRBJ2-7	-
TGTGCCAGCTCAAAGGACAGGGTCAACACCGGGGAGCTGTTTTTT	CASSKDRVNTGELFF	-	TRBV18	TRBJ2-2	TRBD1
TGCGCCAGCAGCTATGCGGGGGCTGTGACTAATGAAAAACTGTTTTTT	CASSYAGAVTNEKLFF	-	TRBV5-1	TRBJ1-4	-
TGTGCCAGCAGCCAAGATCTTATGGATACGCAGTATTTT	CASSQDLMDTQYF	-	TRBV14	TRBJ2-3	-
TGTGCCAGCAGTTTATTAGGGGATCAGCCCCAGCATTTT	CASSLLGDQPQHF	-	TRBV27	TRBJ1-5	-
TGTGCCAGCGTAGGTTTCAGGGCTCGCGACCGGCTCGTCAGTGCCCAGTACTTC	CASVGFRARDRLVSAQYF	-	TRBV7-9	TRBJ2-5	-
TGTGCCAGCTCAACCCGGGAGCCCCCCTACGAGCAGTACTTC	CASSTREPPYEQYF	-	TRBV18	TRBJ2-7	-
TGCAGCGTTCTTTTGACAGGGGGGGTAGGCTACACCTTC	CSVLLTGGVGYTF	-	TRBV29-1	TRBJ1-2	TRBD1
TGTGCCAGCAGCTCCTGGACTAGCGGGGGGAAAGCAGATACGCAGTATTTT	CASSSWTSGGKADTQYF	-	TRBV9	TRBJ2-3	TRBD2
TGTGCCAGCTCATCGTACCGGGACAGGTTGACGAACACTGAAGCTTTCTTT	CASSSYRDRLTNTEAFF	few	TRBV18	TRBJ1-1	TRBD1
TGTGCCAGCAGCCAAAACACAGATACGCAGTATTTT	CASSQNTDTQYF	-	TRBV11-3	TRBJ2-3	-
TGTGCCACCAGTGCCCTTGGCAATCAGCCCCAGCATTTT	CATSALGNQPQHF	-	TRBV24-1	TRBJ1-5	-
TGTGCCAGCAGTACTACGGCAGGGGAACAAGAGCAGTTCTTC	CASSTTAGEQEQFF	once	TRBV27	TRBJ2-1	-
TGTGCCAGCAGATTCGGACAGAACACTGAAGCTTTCTTT	CASRFGQNTEAFF	-	TRBV5-4	TRBJ1-1	-
TGTGCCAGCAGTGAAACGTGGGCACAAAGGTGGCCAGATACGCAGTATTTT	CASSETWAQRWPDTQYF	-	TRBV6-1	TRBJ2-3	-
TGTGCCAGCAGTGACAGTGGGCGGGGACCCCTCCACTTT	CASSDSGRGPLHF	-	TRBV6-1	TRBJ1-6	-
TGCGCCAGCAGCCAAGGTAGCCGGACAGATACGCAGTATTTT	CASSQGSRTDTQYF	-	TRBV4-3	TRBJ2-3	-
TGTGCCAGCAGCACCCTAGGGAAGCAGGGATTCGTAACCGAGCAGTACTTC	CASSTLGKQGFVTEQYF	-	TRBV21-1	TRBJ2-7	-
TGTGCCAGTAGCCTAGCGGCAGCTCAAGAGACCCAGTACTTC	CASSLAAAQETQYF	-	TRBV19	TRBJ2-5	TRBD2
TGTGCCAGCAGTTGGCGGACTGATAATGAAAAACTGTTTTTT	CASSWRTDNEKLFF	-	TRBV6-2/TRBV6-3	TRBJ1-4	-
TGCGCCAGCAGCTTGGGACGGGGCAATGAGCAGTTCTTC	CASSLGRGNEQFF	-	TRBV5-1	TRBJ2-1	-
TGTGCCAGCAGCTTGGAAGGGGGCGAAAGCTCTGGAAACACCATATATTTT	CASSLEGGESSGNTIYF	-	TRBV5-5	TRBJ1-3	TRBD1
TGTGCCAGCAGCTTAGAAGGACAGGAGAATCAGCCCCAGCATTTT	CASSLEGQENQPQHF	-	TRBV7-2	TRBJ1-5	TRBD1
TGTGCCAGTAGTATAGATCCGGGGAGAGACAATGAGCAGTTCTTC	CASSIDPGRDNEQFF	-	TRBV19	TRBJ2-1	-
TGTGCCAGCAGTGAAGCGGAGGGAAACTATGGCTACACCTTC	CASSEAEGNYGYTF	-	TRBV2	TRBJ1-2	-
TGTGCCACCAGTGATCCCAACGGAGGGTGGGAGCAGTACTTC	CATSDPNGGWEQYF	-	TRBV24-1	TRBJ2-7	-
TGTGCCAGCAGCAACCGGGACAGGGGGCCGGGCTATGGCTACACCTTC	CASSNRDRGPGYGYTF	-	TRBV7-2	TRBJ1-2	TRBD1
TGTGCCAACTCACCGGGGACAGGGGACTATGGCTACACCTTC	CANSPGTGDYGYTF	once	TRBV18	TRBJ1-2	TRBD1
TGTGCCTGGAGGGGGAGGAAGAGCGATAACTATGGCTACACCTTC	CAWRGRKSDNYGYTF	-	TRBV30	TRBJ1-2	-
TGTGCCAGCACAGAACAGGGACGTATCACTGAAGCTTTCTTT	CASTEQGRITEAFF	-	TRBV2	TRBJ1-1	-
TGTGCCTGGATCCCCCGGACAGGTCATGGGCGAAAACTGTTTTTT	CAWIPRTGHGRKLFF	once	TRBV30	TRBJ1-4	TRBD1
TGTGCCAGCAGCGTAGTCCCTGCAGGCACTGAAGCTTTCTTT	CASSVVPAGTEAFF	-	TRBV9	TRBJ1-1	-
TGTGCCAGCCTGGGGACAACCACAGATACGCAGTATTTT	CASLGTTTDTQYF	-	TRBV28	TRBJ2-3	-
TGTGCCAGCTCACCTAGCGGGGGCCAAGAGACCCAGTACTTC	CASSPSGGQETQYF	-	TRBV18	TRBJ2-5	TRBD2
TGTGCCAGCTCGTCGGGGACAGGGCCCCAGGAGACCCAGTACTTC	CASSSGTGPQETQYF	-	TRBV18	TRBJ2-5	TRBD1
TGTGCCAGCTCACCAGCGGTGGACTTGAACACTGAAGCTTTCTTT	CASSPAVDLNTEAFF	-	TRBV18	TRBJ1-1	-
TGTGCCTGGAACAGGGTCACTAATGAAAAACTGTTTTTT	CAWNRVTNEKLFF	once	TRBV30	TRBJ1-4	-
TGCGCCAGCAGCCCCGTAGGTAGCGGGGATAGAGATACGCAGTATTTT	CASSPVGSGDRDTQYF	few	TRBV4-3	TRBJ2-3	TRBD2